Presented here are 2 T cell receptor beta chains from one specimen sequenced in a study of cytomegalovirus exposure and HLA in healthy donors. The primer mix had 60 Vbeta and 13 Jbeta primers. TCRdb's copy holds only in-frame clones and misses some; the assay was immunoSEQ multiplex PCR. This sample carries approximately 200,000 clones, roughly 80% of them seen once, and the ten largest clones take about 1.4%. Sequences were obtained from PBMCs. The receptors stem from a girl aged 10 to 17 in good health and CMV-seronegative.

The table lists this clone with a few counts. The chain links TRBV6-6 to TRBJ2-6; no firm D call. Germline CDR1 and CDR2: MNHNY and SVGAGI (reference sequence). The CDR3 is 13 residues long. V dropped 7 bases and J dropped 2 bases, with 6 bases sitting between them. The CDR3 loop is CASTQTGANVLTF. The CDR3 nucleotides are TGTGCCAGCACCCAAACTGGGGCCAACGTCCTGACTTTC.

This CDR3 reads CSARGGDTQYF. CDR3 in DNA: TGCAGTGCCCGCGGCGGGGATACGCAGTATTTT. The rearrangement uses TRBV20-1 and TRBJ2-3; weak D call: TRBD2 (5 bases). V was trimmed by 6 bases and J by 6 bases, leaving 10 bases between them. The germline gives CDR1 DFQATT, CDR2 SNEGSKA (reference sequence). The CDR3 is 11 amino acids.